Listed here is a single TCR beta chain. Its antigen is unidentified. This entry is derived from a study of cytomegalovirus exposure and HLA in healthy donors. General study points: Indistinguishability led to the exclusion of some V segments, TRBV6-2 and TRBV6-3 included. Presence/absence analyses supposed approximately even sequencing depth among donors.

Germline values: CDR1 WNHNN, CDR2 SYGVQD (reference sequence). The CDR3 spans 13 residues. Trimming pared 4 bases from V and 9 bases from J, leaving 13 bases between. The PCR contained 60 Vbeta and 13 Jbeta primers. Only in-frame clones appear in the TCRdb table, and some are missing; sequencing was by immunoSEQ multiplex PCR. The repertoire has about 180,000 clones, roughly 75% of them found once; the top ten carry more than 5%. The sequence came from a man aged 40-50 years in good health and CMV-seronegative. Material for sequencing was PBMCs. The genes are TRBV10-1 and TRBJ2-1; no definite D call. The CDR3 loop is CASSVEQSSEQFF. The CDR3 coding sequence is TGCGCCAGCAGTGTGGAACAGAGTAGTGAGCAGTTCTTC.